The rows below give T cell receptor beta chains drawn from one sample of a study of Graves' ophthalmopathy and Graves' hyperthyroidism. A single record per CDR3 protein comes from TCRdb applying MiXCR to the multiplex PCR reads. The profile shows hundreds of thousands of distinct CDR3 sequences, just over 40% of them singletons. Material for sequencing was peripheral blood. The receptors here all came from an adult man with Graves' ophthalmopathy. Both conserved end residues are part of each CDR3. Fields, in order: clone size, D gene, V gene, J gene, CDR3 protein, CDR3 DNA. D genes are given only for firm matches. Clone size is stated in some rows and not others, as once, few, many or a class when expanded.

>.|.|TRBV6-2/TRBV6-3|TRBJ2-7
CATSHGQNYEQYF
TGTGCCACGTCACATGGCCAAAACTACGAGCAGTACTTC
>many|TRBD1|TRBV7-3|TRBJ2-5
CASSRGTGPVETQYF
TGTGCCAGCAGCCGTGGGACAGGGCCTGTGGAGACCCAGTACTTC
>.|.|TRBV29-1|TRBJ1-2
CSVTENYGYTF
TGCAGCGTGACGGAAAACTATGGCTACACCTTC
>once|TRBD1|TRBV7-9|TRBJ2-7
CASSLGQDGYEQYF
TGTGCCAGCAGCTTGGGACAGGATGGCTACGAGCAGTACTTC
>.|TRBD1|TRBV15|TRBJ1-2
CATSRRGTGAYNGYTF
TGTGCCACCAGCAGGCGAGGGACAGGGGCGTACAATGGCTACACCTTC
>.|.|TRBV25-1|TRBJ2-7
CASSESNHAEQYF
TGTGCCAGCAGTGAGTCGAACCACGCTGAGCAGTACTTC
>few|TRBD2|TRBV7-8|TRBJ2-7
CASSLFGRLAGGPGYEQYF
TGTGCCAGCAGCTTATTTGGGCGACTAGCGGGAGGGCCAGGGTACGAGCAGTACTTC
>.|.|TRBV2|TRBJ1-3
CASSLPRGHGNTIYF
TGTGCCAGCAGTCTTCCCCGGGGGCACGGAAACACCATATATTTT
>.|.|TRBV6-6|TRBJ1-4
CASSYLSSGPLELFF
TGTGCCAGCAGCTACTTATCTTCCGGGCCTTTGGAACTGTTTTTT
>many|TRBD1|TRBV29-1|TRBJ1-5
CSVGTGGNQPQHF
TGCAGCGTTGGGACAGGGGGCAATCAGCCCCAGCATTTT
>many|.|TRBV14|TRBJ2-6
CASSPLEGFFGANVLTF
TGTGCCAGCAGCCCCCTTGAGGGCTTCTTTGGGGCCAACGTCCTGACTTTC
>.|TRBD1|TRBV27|TRBJ2-2
CASSDPGQDPTGELFF
TGTGCCAGCAGTGATCCGGGACAGGATCCCACCGGGGAGCTGTTTTTT
>many|.|TRBV7-9|TRBJ1-1
CASGGVTEAFF
TGTGCCAGCGGGGGAGTCACTGAAGCTTTCTTT
>.|.|TRBV6-1|TRBJ1-2
CASSVFGGDYGYTF
TGTGCCAGCAGTGTGTTCGGGGGGGACTATGGCTACACCTTC
>.|TRBD1|TRBV20-1|TRBJ1-5
CSARWGQTDTQHF
TGCAGTGCTAGATGGGGACAGACAGATACGCAGCATTTT
>many|.|TRBV7-9|TRBJ2-2
CASSLLIGGTNTGELFF
TGTGCCAGCAGCTTACTGATAGGGGGAACGAACACCGGGGAGCTGTTTTTT
>.|TRBD2|TRBV29-1|TRBJ2-5
CSVGLAVVETQYF
TGCAGCGTTGGGCTAGCGGTCGTAGAGACCCAGTACTTC
>.|TRBD1|TRBV7-8|TRBJ1-1
CASSDRTGGEAFF
TGTGCCAGCAGCGATCGTACAGGGGGCGAAGCTTTCTTT
>many|.|TRBV6-1|TRBJ1-5
CASSEARRSQPQHF
TGTGCCAGCAGTGAAGCGCGAAGGAGTCAGCCCCAGCATTTT
>.|.|TRBV7-6|TRBJ2-5
CASSRTMDQPQYF
TGTGCCAGCAGCCGGACGATGGATCAGCCCCAGTACTTC
>many|.|TRBV10-3|TRBJ2-2
CAISVSGNTGELFF
TGTGCCATCAGTGTTTCCGGAAACACCGGGGAGCTGTTTTTT
>many|.|TRBV6-5|TRBJ1-1
CAASKSTEAFF
TGTGCCGCTTCGAAGTCCACTGAAGCTTTCTTT
>.|TRBD1|TRBV7-2|TRBJ1-1
CASSLAQGRHTEAFF
TGTGCCAGCAGCTTAGCACAGGGGAGGCACACTGAAGCTTTCTTT
>few|.|TRBV10-3|TRBJ2-7
CASSRDLTSYEQYF
TGTGCCAGCAGTAGGGACCTCACTTCCTACGAGCAGTACTTC
>.|TRBD1|TRBV9|TRBJ1-3
CASSPGTGGLKYSGNTIYF
TGTGCCAGCAGCCCGGGGACAGGGGGCCTTAAGTACTCTGGAAACACCATATATTTT
>once|.|TRBV25-1|TRBJ1-3
CVSSRRFGNTIYF
TGTGTCAGCAGTAGACGCTTTGGAAATACCATATATTTT
>once|.|TRBV30|TRBJ2-7
CAWSVGTGVDEQYF
TGTGCCTGGAGTGTGGGGACTGGGGTGGACGAGCAGTACTTC
>.|.|TRBV14|TRBJ1-1
CASSQDLGRLNTEAFF
TGTGCCAGCAGCCAAGATCTGGGCAGACTGAACACTGAAGCTTTCTTT
>many|.|TRBV25-1|TRBJ1-1
CASSESDSLHTEAFF
TGTGCCAGCAGTGAATCGGACAGCCTCCACACTGAAGCTTTCTTT
>.|.|TRBV3-1|TRBJ2-2
CASSQEGVTGELFF
TGTGCCAGCAGCCAGGAAGGGGTGACCGGGGAGCTGTTTTTT
>few|.|TRBV12-3/TRBV12-4|TRBJ1-4
CASTLGEGSEKLFF
TGTGCCAGCACCCTAGGGGAGGGCAGTGAAAAACTGTTTTTT
>many|.|TRBV10-3|TRBJ2-2
CAIGRDAGELFF
TGTGCCATTGGCAGGGACGCCGGGGAGCTGTTTTTT
>many|.|TRBV10-3|TRBJ2-2
CATKGSTGELFF
TGTGCCACAAAGGGGTCCACCGGGGAGCTGTTTTTT
>.|.|TRBV4-3|TRBJ2-5
CASSQSQGSQETQYF
TGCGCCAGCAGCCAATCCCAGGGGTCACAAGAGACCCAGTACTTC
>.|TRBD1|TRBV19|TRBJ2-2
CASSPGTGDGELFF
TGTGCCAGTAGTCCCGGGACAGGGGACGGGGAGCTGTTTTTT
>once|.|TRBV12-3/TRBV12-4|TRBJ1-1
CASSLKVVGATEAFF
TGTGCCAGCAGTTTAAAAGTTGTGGGGGCTACTGAAGCTTTCTTT
>.|.|TRBV25-1|TRBJ1-2
CASWKEGFNYGYTF
TGTGCCAGCTGGAAAGAAGGGTTCAACTATGGCTACACCTTC
>few|TRBD2|TRBV25-1|TRBJ2-1
CASSASGSHNEQFF
TGTGCCAGCAGTGCCAGCGGGAGCCACAATGAGCAGTTCTTC
>few|.|TRBV3-1|TRBJ1-2
CASSYTDYGYTF
TGTGCCAGCAGCTATACAGACTATGGCTACACCTTC
>.|.|TRBV10-3|TRBJ1-5
CAISGGSGQHF
TGTGCCATCAGTGGGGGGAGTGGGCAGCATTTT
>many|.|TRBV6-6|TRBJ1-5
CASSYKGSPEPQHF
TGTGCCAGCAGTTACAAGGGATCTCCCGAGCCCCAGCATTTT
>few|.|TRBV7-2|TRBJ1-4
CASSLGHRFATNEKLFF
TGTGCCAGCAGCTTAGGACATCGATTTGCAACTAATGAAAAACTGTTTTTT
>many|.|TRBV10-3|TRBJ2-7
CAITPGLETYEQYF
TGTGCCATCACCCCGGGACTTGAAACCTACGAGCAGTACTTC
>.|.|TRBV20-1|TRBJ2-3
CSAPELGGDTDTQYF
TGCAGTGCTCCAGAGCTGGGCGGCGACACAGATACGCAGTATTTT
>.|.|TRBV5-5|TRBJ1-2
CASSLGVGHGGYGYTF
TGTGCCAGCAGCTTGGGCGTCGGACATGGGGGCTATGGCTACACCTTC
>.|.|TRBV12-3/TRBV12-4|TRBJ2-2
CASSFYSPTNTGELFF
TGTGCCAGCAGTTTTTACAGCCCCACGAACACCGGGGAGCTGTTTTTT